The source of this TCR beta chain is a study of shared clonotypes between healthy human individuals. What CD8 memory combined were CD45RO+ cells and CCR7-negative CD45RA+ TemRA cells. CDR3 length: 15 amino acids. The V and J ends lost 7 bases and 5 bases, in that order; junction bases with no gene match: 9. Germline loops: CDR1 LNHNV, CDR2 YYDKDF (reference sequence). The authors split each subset's genomic DNA evenly across several immunoSEQ plates. Per the original methods: With immunoSEQ giving junction-only sequences and no quality scores, filtering differed. The protocol was immunoSEQ multiplex PCR, while the TCRdb copy is restricted to in-frame clones and leaves out a portion. That table is the source of V, J and clone size, and D and trimming were worked out from the DNA. The sample lists about 110,000 clones; around two thirds were seen once.

The sequence derives from a woman younger than 45 in good health. Sequencing was carried out using memory CD8+ T cells sorted from blood. Specified subset: CD45RO+ cells pooled with CCR7-negative TemRA cells. J is TRBJ2-2 and V is TRBV15, with 8 bases identical to TRBD1. The CDR3 spells CATTTDRGRTGELFF. In DNA form, the CDR3 reads TGTGCCACCACTACCGACAGGGGACGGACCGGGGAGCTGTTTTTT.